This paragraph reports one TCR beta chain. This CDR3 spans 12 amino acids. V was pared by 4 bases and J by 9 bases, with 9 bases between. Germline V gene data show CDR1 as MNHNY and CDR2 as SVGAGI (reference sequence). The data were produced by immunoSEQ multiplex PCR, yet TCRdb's version contains in-frame clones alone and is incomplete. The table records 640,000 or so clones, more than 75% of them present only once. The data derive from a study of shared T cell receptors in the human thymus. A further study also used this sample, focusing on human thymus T cells. That report notes: Infants served as donors; they were healthy and Finnish and were having corrective surgery for congenital heart defects. Resected material from corrective heart surgery provided the thymus tissue analysed.

The specimen was thymocytes. This clonotype was obtained from a boy under three years old with a congenital heart defect. V is TRBV6-6 and J is TRBJ2-2, with D perhaps TRBD2 (5 bases). The CDR3 region is CASSSKRRELFF. CDR3 DNA sequence: TGTGCCAGCAGTTCTAAGCGGCGGGAGCTGTTTTTT.